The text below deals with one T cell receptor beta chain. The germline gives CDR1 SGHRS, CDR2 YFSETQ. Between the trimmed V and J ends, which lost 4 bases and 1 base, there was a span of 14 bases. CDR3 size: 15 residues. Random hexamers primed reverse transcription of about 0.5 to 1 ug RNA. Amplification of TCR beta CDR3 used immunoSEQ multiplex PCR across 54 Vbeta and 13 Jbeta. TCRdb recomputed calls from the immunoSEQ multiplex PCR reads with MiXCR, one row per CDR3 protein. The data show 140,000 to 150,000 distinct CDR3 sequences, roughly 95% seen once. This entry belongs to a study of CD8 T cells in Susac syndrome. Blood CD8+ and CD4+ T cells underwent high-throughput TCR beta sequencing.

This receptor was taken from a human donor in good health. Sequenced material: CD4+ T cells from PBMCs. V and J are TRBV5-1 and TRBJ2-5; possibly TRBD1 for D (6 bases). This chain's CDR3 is CASSLSGQFQETQYF. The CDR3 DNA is TGCGCCAGCAGCCTTTCCGGACAGTTCCAAGAGACCCAGTACTTC.